Sequencing of this TCR beta chain was carried out in a study of blood T cell repertoires in COVID-19 (TCRdb year 2020). Regarding the research as a whole: Collaborator samples came from the United States, Italy and Spain and covered acute and convalescent phases of COVID-19. The samples were drawn from two sources: the first 160 participants of the ongoing ImmuneRACE study, and 1,254 subjects contributed by 6 global collaborators. The material from the prospective study consisted of cDNA or gDNA derived from T cells, B-cell-depleted T cells, or PBMCs. Subjects who had been exposed to COVID-19, were actively infected with it, or had recovered from it provided the deeply sampled blood TCRbeta repertoires that made up the dataset. A freely available public database, intended as a resource for researchers studying the immune response to SARS-CoV-2, is where the repertoires were released. A de-identified subject ID, COVID-19 status, age in years and sex were almost always included in the sample metadata. Where available, HLA class I and class II types were obtained from metadata supplied by the sample provider rather than from assay-based typing.

Each collaborating institution followed its own protocols to collect whole blood in K2EDTA tubes. For TCRbeta analysis, collaborators shipped samples in one of three forms: frozen whole blood, isolated PBMCs, or DNA extracted from either of those sample types. TCRbeta CDR3 regions were amplified from genomic DNA using the immunoSEQ Assay, a bias-controlled multiplex PCR. The paper's processing steps were these. The number of nucleated cells in each sample was estimated from the amplification of reference gene primers within the assay. Sequence reads were collapsed and filtered to measure the absolute abundance of every unique TCRbeta CDR3 rearrangement. For each sample, productive Simpson clonality was calculated as the square root of Simpson's diversity index over productive rearrangements. TCRdb took this table from immuneACCESS and kept in-frame rearrangements with V and J called. Such tables lack part of the clones; where checked against another copy, unresolved V genes explain under half of the gap, and the rest is unexplained. From that table come the V and J calls and clone size; the DNA was used to work out D and trimming. Here the sample has roughly 91,000 clones; around 80% occur a single time. The ten largest clones represent over 6% of the sample.

The germline V gene supplies CDR1 ENHRY and CDR2 SYGVKD. Trimming at the junction amounts to 3 bases on V and 4 bases on J, and the germline ends lie 10 bases apart. The CDR3 covers 14 residues, taking in both the cysteine and the phenylalanine. This entry keeps only the CDR3 DNA: 42 bases, framed from base 1. Comments on this clone: It lacks a known antigen. No per-base quality is available; no much larger clone lies one base away.

General findings and caveats noted by the study authors: How much clinical and demographic metadata was included differed by source and by participant, and the metadata was provided uncurated.

The chain joins TRBV10-3 to TRBJ1-3; the D gene is possibly TRBD1, with 6 bases matching. The sample taken for sequencing was peripheral blood. This sequence originates from a man aged 65-85 years with acute or convalescent COVID-19. The nucleotide sequence is TGTGCCATCAGTGACAGGACAGAGGGAAACACCATATATTTT. Its translation reads: CAISDRTEGNTIYF.